The 28 T cell receptor beta chains below were found in one sample sequenced in a study. TCRdb redid the calling of the 5' RACE reads with MiXCR, one entry per CDR3 protein. The sample lists approximately 57,000 distinct CDR3 sequences, roughly 20% occurring once. The sorted Tregs were CD4+CD25+CD127-/low cells. Material for sequencing was tumor-infiltrating Tregs sorted from the breast tumor. The receptors were gathered from a female donor with breast cancer.

This clonotype appeared a few times. Written as DNA, the CDR3 is TGCGCCAGCAGCTTGGGTCACTATGGCTACACCTTC. Translation: CASSLGHYGYTF. This chain connects TRBV5-1 to TRBJ1-2; no firm D call. CDR1 SGHRS and CDR2 YFSETQ come from the germline V gene. V gave up 0 bases and J gave up 3 bases, with 3 bases separating them. The CDR3 contains 12 residues.

The table lists this clonotype with a few counts. CDR3 in DNA: TGTGCCAGCAGTTCCGACCTAGACAGGGACAATGGCTACACCTTC. It specifies CASSSDLDRDNGYTF. This chain connects TRBV12-3 or TRBV12-4 to TRBJ1-2; 7 bases match TRBD1. The CDR3 spans 15 residues. Trimming cost V 4 bases and J 6 bases; bases outside gene matches: 11.

Comment on this clonotype: A much bigger clone sits one base away, suggesting this may be a read error. The V gene is TRBV4-2, the J gene TRBJ2-7; 15 bases agree with TRBD2. The germline V gene encodes CDR1 LGHNA and CDR2 YNFKEQ. This CDR3 has 16 amino acids. The CDR3 region is CASSKEGLAGGNEQYF. DNA of the CDR3: TGTGCCAGCAGCAAAGAGGGACTAGCGGGGGGTAACGAGCAGTACTTC.

This clonotype showed up just a few times. The V and J genes are TRBV27 and TRBJ2-4, with D tentatively TRBD1 (6 bases). V lost 2 bases, J lost 2 bases, and 10 bases lay in between. Looked up from germline, CDR1 is MNHEY and CDR2 is SMNVEV (reference sequence). CDR3 length equals 15 residues. The DNA of the CDR3 is TGTGCCAGCAGTTTACAGGGGTTCACCAAAAACATTCAGTACTTC. It encodes CASSLQGFTKNIQYF.

The chain carries TRBV7-2 and TRBJ1-4; D not resolved. CDR1 and CDR2 from the germline V gene are SGHTA and FQGNSA. V lost 5 bases and J lost 0, with 10 bases in between. CDR3 length: 15 residues. The CDR3 loop reads CASSPSLTTNEKLFF. The CDR3 DNA is TGTGCCAGCAGCCCGAGTCTGACAACTAATGAAAAACTGTTTTTT.

This clonotype was picked up a small number of times. One junction end disagrees with the germline gene, perhaps due to a read error. The rearrangement uses TRBV2 and TRBJ2-2; 9 bases line up with TRBD1. In germline, CDR1 is SNHLY, CDR2 FYNNEI. The CDR3 has 14 residues. As DNA, the CDR3 is TGTGCAAGCAGGGGGGGACAGGGACCCTCGGACCTGTTTTTT. Protein: CASRGGQGPSDLFF.

Worth noting for this clonotype: A much larger clone lies a single base off, so this may be a read error. The chain links TRBV9 to TRBJ1-1, with 7 bases identical to TRBD1. Germline assignment: CDR1 SGDLS and CDR2 YYNGEE. The CDR3 loop spans 14 amino acids. CDR3 nucleotides: TGTGCCAGCAGCATGACAGGGTCTAGAACTGAAGCTTGCTTT. It codes for CASSMTGSRTEACF.

The chain couples TRBV11-2 to TRBJ2-7, with TRBD1 identical over 12 bases. Germline CDR1 is SGHAT and CDR2 is FQNNGV. V dropped 4 bases and J dropped 3; count of bases not matched to a gene: 13. The CDR3 covers 18 residues. In DNA, the CDR3 is TGTGCCAGCAGCTCACCGGGACAGGGGGCGTTTAAAAGCTACGAGCAGTACTTC. It codes for CASSSPGQGAFKSYEQYF.

This clonotype occurred a few times. The chain uses TRBV7-2 and TRBJ1-5, with D possibly TRBD1 on 5 matching bases. V gave up 5 bases and J gave up 7 bases, with 15 bases separating them. The CDR3 totals 14 residues. Germline CDR1 is SGHTA and CDR2 is FQGNSA. Written as DNA, the CDR3 is TGTGCCAGCAGCAGGGGCGGGTGGGGCCAGCCCCAGCATTTT. It encodes CASSRGGWGQPQHF.

CDR3 bases: TGTGCCACCAGCAGAGGATGGAATGAGCAGTTCTTC. This codes for CATSRGWNEQFF. V usage is TRBV15 and J usage is TRBJ2-1; D unresolved. Trimming cost V 1 base and J 7 bases, with 5 bases left between them. Germline CDR1 is LNHNV and CDR2 is YYDKDF (reference sequence). CDR3 length: 12 residues.

This clonotype was detected a few times. V gene TRBV28 combines with J gene TRBJ1-5, with 7 positions matching TRBD1. The CDR3 consists of 15 residues. The V gene end was trimmed by 6 bases and the J gene end by 3 bases; junction bases not matched to a gene: 8. Germline lookup yields CDR1 MDHEN and CDR2 SYDVKM. DNA of the CDR3: TGTGCCAGCAGCCTGGCAGGGGGGCACAATCAGCCCCAGCATTTT. Translated: CASSLAGGHNQPQHF.

The rearrangement uses TRBV4-3 and TRBJ1-4; the D is unclear. The germline gives CDR1 LGHNA, CDR2 YSLEER. The CDR3 loop spans 14 amino acids. Deletions cut 3 bases from V and 0 bases from J, with 5 bases between. CDR3 nucleotide sequence: TGCGCCAGCAGCCAGTCTACAACTAATGAAAAACTGTTTTTT. It translates to CASSQSTTNEKLFF.

As to this clonotype: A read error may account for a junction end that differs from germline. The chain couples TRBV5-1 to TRBJ1-4; maybe TRBD1 (5 bases). CDR1 SGHRS and CDR2 YFSETQ come from the germline V gene. The CDR3 spans 15 residues. The CDR3 here is CANSLMGTSHEKLFF. CDR3 sequence (DNA): TGCGCCAACAGCTTGATGGGGACCTCTCATGAAAAACTGTTTTTT.

The gene calls are TRBV14 and TRBJ1-3, with a possible D match to TRBD1 (5 bases). Germline V gene data show CDR1 as SGHDN and CDR2 as FVKESK. The CDR3 loop spans 16 amino acids. The V end lost 4 bases, the J end lost 1 base, and 14 bases lay between the germline ends. The CDR3 loop is CASSRAPRGSGNTIYF. DNA for the CDR3: TGTGCCAGCAGCCGGGCACCGAGGGGTTCTGGAAACACCATATATTTT.

The chain has TRBV19 and TRBJ1-2; maybe TRBD1 (5 bases). CDR1 is LNHDA and CDR2 is SQIVND in the germline V gene (reference sequence). CDR3 length: 15 amino acids. Trimming left V 6 bases short and J 0 bases short, with 14 bases between. CDR3 residues: CASRGVETANYGYTF. The CDR3, as DNA: TGTGCCAGTAGGGGTGTAGAGACAGCTAACTATGGCTACACCTTC.

This clonotype has at least ten counts. The chain links TRBV6-5 to TRBJ1-5; D call uncertain. V was trimmed by 6 bases and J by 5 bases, leaving 14 bases between them. Per germline, CDR1 MNHEY and CDR2 SVGAGI. There are 14 residues in the CDR3. The CDR3 spells CASRKSGSYQPQHF. For the CDR3, the DNA is TGTGCCAGCAGAAAATCCGGGAGCTATCAGCCCCAGCATTTT.

This clonotype was seen only a few times. V gene TRBV7-9 combines with J gene TRBJ2-3, with D possibly being TRBD2 (5 bases). Looked up from germline, CDR1 is SEHNR and CDR2 is FQNEAQ (reference sequence). With 5 bases removed from V and 4 bases from J, the gap between germline ends came to 10 bases. The CDR3 spans 13 residues. CDR3 loop: CASSPKRADTQYF. In DNA, the CDR3 is TGTGCCAGCAGCCCAAAGAGGGCAGATACGCAGTATTTT.

This clonotype was picked up many times. V and J are TRBV6-5 and TRBJ1-1; 7 bases are shared with TRBD1. Germline lookup yields CDR1 MNHEY and CDR2 SVGAGI. V trimming: 11 bases; J trimming: 8 bases; junction bases outside the gene matches: 11. The CDR3 is made up of 12 amino acids. In DNA, the CDR3 is TGTGCCGCCCAACGGGCAGGGGGGGAAGCTTTCTTT. Protein sequence: CAAQRAGGEAFF.

This clonotype occurred a few times. The V call is TRBV7-9, the J call TRBJ2-7, with TRBD1 matching 11 bases. Germline values: CDR1 SEHNR, CDR2 FQNEAQ (reference sequence). J lost 5 bases, V lost 5 bases, and 5 bases had no gene match. This CDR3 contains 14 residues. CDR3 sequence reads: CASSDGTGGNEQYF. DNA for the CDR3: TGTGCCAGCAGCGACGGGACAGGGGGGAACGAGCAGTACTTC.

The CDR3 nucleotides read TGTGCCAGCAGCTTGGACAGGATGGCCCCGAGGATCTCCTACGAGCAGTACTTC. It yields the protein CASSLDRMAPRISYEQYF. The chain joins TRBV7-2 to TRBJ2-7; 7 positions agree with TRBD1. Germline V gives CDR1 SGHTA, CDR2 FQGNSA. J lost 0 bases, V lost 3 bases, and 14 bases had no gene match. The CDR3 loop spans 18 amino acids.

This clonotype was seen at least ten times. The chain has TRBV20-1 and TRBJ1-4; possible D gene TRBD1, 5 bases. The CDR3 covers 14 residues. The ends were cut back, 2 bases at V and 5 bases at J, with 12 bases in the middle. The germline V gene has CDR1 DFQATT and CDR2 SNEGSKA (reference sequence). CDR3 nucleotides: TGCAGTGCTAGACTTGGGGGATTAAATGAAAAACTGTTTTTT. Its translation is CSARLGGLNEKLFF.

The chain links TRBV6-2 or TRBV6-3 to TRBJ2-1; D gene unclear. Germline CDR1 MNHEY, CDR2 SVGEGT. This CDR3 contains 14 residues. V lost 5 bases, J lost 8 bases, and 16 bases lay in between. This CDR3 is CASSNPPTRYEQFF. The CDR3 region has the DNA TGTGCCAGCAGTAACCCCCCGACCCGGTATGAGCAGTTCTTC.

This clonotype was found a few times. The V and J genes are TRBV11-1 and TRBJ1-1; no definite D call. The CDR3 totals 12 residues. The germline V gene has CDR1 SGHAT and CDR2 FQDESV (reference sequence). The germline V and J ends were trimmed by 3 bases and 6 bases, with 8 bases remaining between them. CDR3 bases: TGTGCCAGCAGCTTGAACGGAGCTGAAGCTTTCTTT. It translates to CASSLNGAEAFF.

In the case of this clonotype: Given a much more abundant clone one base away, this may be a read error. The chain has TRBV6-5 and TRBJ2-2; D is unresolved. The ends were cut back, 4 bases at V and 8 bases at J, with 11 bases in the middle. This CDR3 has 13 amino acids. The V gene's germline CDR1 is MNHEY and CDR2 SVGAGI. The CDR3 loop is CASSSTSWGELFF. DNA of the CDR3: TGTGCCAGCAGTTCCACCTCATGGGGGGAGCTGTTTTTT.

This clonotype was seen a few times. The gene calls are TRBV5-1 and TRBJ2-1; unclear D gene. Trimming took 0 bases from V and 2 from J, leaving 3 bases between them. The CDR3 is 13 residues long. Germline V gene lookup returns CDR1 SGHRS and CDR2 YFSETQ. The CDR3 DNA follows: TGCGCCAGCAGCTTGGTCCCCTACAATGAGCAGTTCTTC. Its protein product is CASSLVPYNEQFF.

The chain has TRBV28 and TRBJ1-4; TRBD1 aligns across 8 bases. The CDR3 has 14 residues. The trim removed 3 bases at V and 7 bases at J, leaving 4 bases unmatched. The V gene's germline CDR1 is MDHEN and CDR2 SYDVKM. CDR3 loop: CASSFTRGREKLFF. The CDR3 region has the DNA TGTGCCAGCAGTTTTACCAGGGGGCGTGAAAAACTGTTTTTT.

The chain is built from TRBV5-1 and TRBJ2-6, with D possibly being TRBD1 (6 bases). CDR1 is SGHRS, CDR2 YFSETQ, per germline. The CDR3 is 16 amino acids. V lost 4 bases and J lost 0, with 11 bases in between. The DNA for the CDR3 is TGCGCCAGCAGCCTACAGGGCGACTCTGGGGCCAACGTCCTGACTTTC. Translation gives CASSLQGDSGANVLTF.

This chain links TRBV7-8 with TRBJ1-1; D possibly corresponds to TRBD1 (6 bases). This CDR3 has 16 residues. The germline CDR1 and CDR2 sequences are SGHVS and FQNEAQ. V was cut by 1 base and J by 0 bases, with 12 bases left in between. CDR3 sequence (DNA): TGTGCCAGCAGCTTAGTACAGGGCCTCATGAACACTGAAGCTTTCTTT. Its protein product is CASSLVQGLMNTEAFF.